The clone carrying this T cell receptor beta chain was seen at least ten times. Its antigen remains unknown. TCRdb used MiXCR to reprocess the 5' RACE reads, holding one entry per CDR3 protein. The sample shows some 840,000 distinct CDR3 sequences, approximately 12% of them seen only once. The data were obtained in a study of CD8 T cells in ankylosing spondylitis. Trimming took 0 bases from V and 2 from J, leaving 16 bases between them. Germline V gene lookup returns CDR1 SGHAT and CDR2 FQNNGV. This CDR3 is 17 amino acids long. General study points: Certain motif variants had earlier been reported in reactive arthritis synovial fluid and blood. A motif of seven or eight highly homologous TCR beta variants was seen as apparently characteristic of ankylosing spondylitis blood.

Sequencing was performed on blood, either unsorted or a sorted T cell fraction (not recorded which). The clonotype originates from a male donor with ankylosing spondylitis. The chain is built from TRBV11-2 and TRBJ2-5, with D possibly being TRBD1 or TRBD2 (6 bases each). This chain's CDR3 is CASSLDRVGGGQETQYF. The CDR3 nucleotides are TGTGCCAGCAGCTTAGACAGGGTAGGGGGAGGACAAGAGACCCAGTACTTC.